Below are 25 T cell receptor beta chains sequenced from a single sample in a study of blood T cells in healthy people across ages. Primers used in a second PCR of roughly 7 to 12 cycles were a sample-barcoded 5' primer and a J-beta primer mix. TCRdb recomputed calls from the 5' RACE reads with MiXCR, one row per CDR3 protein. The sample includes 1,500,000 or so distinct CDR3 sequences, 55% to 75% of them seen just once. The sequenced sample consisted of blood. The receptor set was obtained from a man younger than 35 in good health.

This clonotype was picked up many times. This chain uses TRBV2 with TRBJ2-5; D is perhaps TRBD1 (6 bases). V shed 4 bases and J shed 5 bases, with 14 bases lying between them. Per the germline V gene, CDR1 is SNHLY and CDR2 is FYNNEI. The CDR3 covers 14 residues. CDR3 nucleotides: TGTGCCAGCAGTGCACAGGGTTCGTCGGAGACCCAGTACTTC. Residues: CASSAQGSSETQYF.

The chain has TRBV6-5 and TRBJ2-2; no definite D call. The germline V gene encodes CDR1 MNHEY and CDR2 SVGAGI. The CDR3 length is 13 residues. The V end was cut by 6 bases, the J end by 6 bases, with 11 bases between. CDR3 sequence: CASRVRLAGELFF. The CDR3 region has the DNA TGTGCCAGCAGGGTCAGGTTGGCCGGGGAGCTGTTTTTT.

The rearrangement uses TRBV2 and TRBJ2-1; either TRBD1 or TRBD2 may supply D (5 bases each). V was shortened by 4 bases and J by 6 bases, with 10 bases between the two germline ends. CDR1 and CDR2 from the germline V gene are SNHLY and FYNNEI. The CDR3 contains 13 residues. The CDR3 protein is CASSGRGANEQFF. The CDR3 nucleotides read TGTGCCAGCAGTGGTAGAGGGGCCAATGAGCAGTTCTTC.

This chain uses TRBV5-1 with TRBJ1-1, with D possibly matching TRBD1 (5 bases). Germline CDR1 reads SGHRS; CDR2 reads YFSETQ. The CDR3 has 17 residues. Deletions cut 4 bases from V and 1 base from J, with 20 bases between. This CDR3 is CASSLTGTSLGNTEAFF. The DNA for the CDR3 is TGCGCCAGCAGCCTAACCGGGACGTCCCTGGGGAACACTGAAGCTTTCTTT. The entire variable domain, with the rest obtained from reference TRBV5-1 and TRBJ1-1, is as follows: KAGVTQTPRYLIKTRGQQVTLSCSPISGHRSVSWYQQTPGQGLQFLFEYFSETQRNKGNFPGRFSGRQFSNSRSEMNVSTLELGDSALYLCASSLTGTSLGNTEAFFGQGTRLTVV.

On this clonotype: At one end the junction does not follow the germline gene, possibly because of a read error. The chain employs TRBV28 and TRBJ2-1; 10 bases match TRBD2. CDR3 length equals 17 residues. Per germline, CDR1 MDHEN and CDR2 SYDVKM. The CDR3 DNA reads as TGTGCCGGCAGTTTCTCCCCTAGCGGGAGAACCTACAATGAGCAGTTCTTC. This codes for CAGSFSPSGRTYNEQFF. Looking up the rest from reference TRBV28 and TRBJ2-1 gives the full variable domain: DVKVTQSSRYLVKRTGEKVFLECVQDMDHENMFWYRQDPGLGLRLIYFSYDVKMKEKGDIPEGYSVSREKKERFSLILESASTNQTSMYLCAGSFSPSGRTYNEQFFGPGTRLTVL.

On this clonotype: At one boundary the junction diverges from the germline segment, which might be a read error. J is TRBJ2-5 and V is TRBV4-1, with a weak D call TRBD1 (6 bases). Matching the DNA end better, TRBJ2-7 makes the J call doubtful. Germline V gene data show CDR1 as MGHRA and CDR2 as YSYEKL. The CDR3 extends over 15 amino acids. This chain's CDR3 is CASGQHVGQTYEQYF. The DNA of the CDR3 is TGCGCCAGCGGCCAACATGTTGGACAGACGTACGAGCAGTACTTC.

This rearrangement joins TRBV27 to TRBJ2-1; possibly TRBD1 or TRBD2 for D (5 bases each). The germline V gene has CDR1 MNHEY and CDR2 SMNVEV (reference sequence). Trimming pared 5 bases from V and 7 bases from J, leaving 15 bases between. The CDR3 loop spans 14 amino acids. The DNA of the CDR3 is TGTGCCAGCAGTGCCACGGGGCCTGGGAATGAGCAGTTCTTC. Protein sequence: CASSATGPGNEQFF.

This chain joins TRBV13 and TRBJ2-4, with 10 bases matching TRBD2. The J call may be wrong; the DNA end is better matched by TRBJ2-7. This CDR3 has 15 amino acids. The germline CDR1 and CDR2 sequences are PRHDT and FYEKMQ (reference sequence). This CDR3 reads CASSSRGSGRYEQYF. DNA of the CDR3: TGTGCCAGCAGCTCCCGTGGTAGCGGGAGGTACGAGCAGTACTTC.

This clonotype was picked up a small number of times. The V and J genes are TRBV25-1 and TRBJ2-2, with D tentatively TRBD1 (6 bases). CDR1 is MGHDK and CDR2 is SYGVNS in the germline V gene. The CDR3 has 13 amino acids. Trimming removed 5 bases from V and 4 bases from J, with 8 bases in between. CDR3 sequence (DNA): TGTGCCAGCAGTAGCAGGGGCACCGGGGAGCTGTTTTTT. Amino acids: CASSSRGTGELFF. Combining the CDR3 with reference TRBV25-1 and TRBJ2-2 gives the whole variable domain EADIYQTPRYLVIGTGKKITLECSQTMGHDKMYWYQQDPGMELHLIHYSYGVNSTEKGDLSSESTVSRIRTEHFPLTLESARPSHTSQYLCASSSRGTGELFFGEGSRLTVL.

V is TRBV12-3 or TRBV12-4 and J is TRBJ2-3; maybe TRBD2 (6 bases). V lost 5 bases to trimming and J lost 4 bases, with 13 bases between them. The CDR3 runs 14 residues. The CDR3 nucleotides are TGTGCCAGCAGTCCCGGGACTCCTGCAGATACGCAGTATTTT. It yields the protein CASSPGTPADTQYF.

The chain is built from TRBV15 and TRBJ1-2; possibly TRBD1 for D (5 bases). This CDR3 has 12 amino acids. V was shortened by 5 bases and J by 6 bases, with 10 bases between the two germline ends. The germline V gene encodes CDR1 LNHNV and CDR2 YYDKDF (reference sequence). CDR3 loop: CATSGLTDGYTF. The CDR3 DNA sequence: TGTGCCACCAGCGGGCTGACAGATGGCTACACCTTC. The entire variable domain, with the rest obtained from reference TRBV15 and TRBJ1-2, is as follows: DAMVIQNPRYQVTQFGKPVTLSCSQTLNHNVMYWYQQKSSQAPKLLFHYYDKDFNNEADTPDNFQSRRPNTSFCFLDIRSPGLGDTAMYLCATSGLTDGYTFGSGTRLTVV.

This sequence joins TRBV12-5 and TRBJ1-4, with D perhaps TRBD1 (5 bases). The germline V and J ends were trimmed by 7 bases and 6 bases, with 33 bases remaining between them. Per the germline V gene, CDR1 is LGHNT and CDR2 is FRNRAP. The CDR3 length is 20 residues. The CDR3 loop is CASVFRNRDVDTPLDEKLFF. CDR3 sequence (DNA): TGTGCTAGTGTTTTCCGGAACCGGGACGTCGACACCCCTTTGGATGAAAAACTGTTTTTT. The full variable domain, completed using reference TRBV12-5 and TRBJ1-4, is DARVTQTPRHKVTEMGQEVTMRCQPILGHNTVFWYRQTMMQGLELLAYFRNRAPLDDSGMPKDRFSAEMPDATLATLKIQPSEPRDSAVYFCASVFRNRDVDTPLDEKLFFGSGTQLSVL.

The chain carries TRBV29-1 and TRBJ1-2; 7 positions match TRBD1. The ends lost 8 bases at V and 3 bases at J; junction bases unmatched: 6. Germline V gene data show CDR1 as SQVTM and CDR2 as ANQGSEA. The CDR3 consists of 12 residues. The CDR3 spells CSHDRDDYGYTF. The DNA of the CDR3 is TGCAGCCACGACAGGGACGACTATGGCTACACCTTC.

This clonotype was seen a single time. The CDR3 DNA follows: TGTGCCAGCAGCCAAGACAGGGGGTCCGGTGAGCAGTTCTTC. Translated: CASSQDRGSGEQFF. The chain links TRBV11-2 to TRBJ2-1; 9 bases fit TRBD1. Unmatched junction bases numbered 8, after V lost 5 bases and J lost 9 bases. This CDR3 is built from 14 residues. CDR1 and CDR2 from the germline V gene are SGHAT and FQNNGV.

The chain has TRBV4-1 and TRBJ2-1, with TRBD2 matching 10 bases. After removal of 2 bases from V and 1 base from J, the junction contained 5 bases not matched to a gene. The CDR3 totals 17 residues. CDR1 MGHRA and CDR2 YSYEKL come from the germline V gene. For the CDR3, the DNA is TGCGCCAGCAGCCAACCCCTAGCGGGAGCTTCCTACAATGAGCAGTTCTTC. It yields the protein CASSQPLAGASYNEQFF.

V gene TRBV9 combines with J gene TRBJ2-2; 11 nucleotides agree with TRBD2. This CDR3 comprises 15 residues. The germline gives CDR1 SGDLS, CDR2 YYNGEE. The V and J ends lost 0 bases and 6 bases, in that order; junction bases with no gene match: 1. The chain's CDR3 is CASSVGLAGPGELFF. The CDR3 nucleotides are TGTGCCAGCAGCGTAGGACTAGCGGGGCCCGGGGAGCTGTTTTTT.

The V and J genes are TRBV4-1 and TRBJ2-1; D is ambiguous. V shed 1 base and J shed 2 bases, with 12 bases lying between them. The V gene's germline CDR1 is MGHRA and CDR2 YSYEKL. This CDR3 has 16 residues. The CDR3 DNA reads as TGCGCCAGCAGCCAAGTAAGCTTATCGCCCTACAATGAGCAGTTCTTC. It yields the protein CASSQVSLSPYNEQFF.

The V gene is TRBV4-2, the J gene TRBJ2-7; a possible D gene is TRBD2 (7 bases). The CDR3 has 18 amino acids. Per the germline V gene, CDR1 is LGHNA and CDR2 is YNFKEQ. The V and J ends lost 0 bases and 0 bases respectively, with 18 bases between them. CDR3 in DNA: TGTGCCAGCAGCCAAGATCGATCCAGAGCGGGACACTCCTACGAGCAGTACTTC. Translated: CASSQDRSRAGHSYEQYF.

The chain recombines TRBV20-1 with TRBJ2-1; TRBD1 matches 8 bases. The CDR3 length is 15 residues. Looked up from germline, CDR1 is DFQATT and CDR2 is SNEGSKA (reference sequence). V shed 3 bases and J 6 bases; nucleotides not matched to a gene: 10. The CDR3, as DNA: TGCAGTGCTAGGTCTGGACAGGGTTTTGGCAATGAGCAGTTCTTC. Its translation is CSARSGQGFGNEQFF.

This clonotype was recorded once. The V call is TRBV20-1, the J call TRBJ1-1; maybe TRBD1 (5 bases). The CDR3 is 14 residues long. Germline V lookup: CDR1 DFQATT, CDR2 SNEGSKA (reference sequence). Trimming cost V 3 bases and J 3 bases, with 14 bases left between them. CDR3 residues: CSASNFGGYTEAFF. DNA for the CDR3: TGCAGTGCTAGCAATTTTGGGGGATACACTGAAGCTTTCTTT.

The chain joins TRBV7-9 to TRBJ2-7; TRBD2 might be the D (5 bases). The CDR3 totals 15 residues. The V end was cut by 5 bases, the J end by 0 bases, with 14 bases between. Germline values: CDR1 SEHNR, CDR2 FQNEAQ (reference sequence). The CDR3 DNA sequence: TGTGCCAGCAGCCCAGAGGGCGAGAGCTCCTACGAGCAGTACTTC. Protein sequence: CASSPEGESSYEQYF.

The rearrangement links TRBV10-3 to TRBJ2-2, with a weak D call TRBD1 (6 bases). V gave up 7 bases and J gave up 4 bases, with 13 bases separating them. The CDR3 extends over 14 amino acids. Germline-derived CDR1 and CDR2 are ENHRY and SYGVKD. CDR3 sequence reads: CAINKDRLTGELFF. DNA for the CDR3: TGTGCCATCAATAAGGACAGACTCACCGGGGAGCTGTTTTTT.

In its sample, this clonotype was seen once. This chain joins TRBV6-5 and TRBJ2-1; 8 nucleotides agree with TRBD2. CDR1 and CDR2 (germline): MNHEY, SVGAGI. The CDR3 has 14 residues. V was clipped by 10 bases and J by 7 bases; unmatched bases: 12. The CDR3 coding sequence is TGTGCCACCAGGAGGCGGGAGGATGGGAATGAGCAGTTCTTC. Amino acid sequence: CATRRREDGNEQFF.

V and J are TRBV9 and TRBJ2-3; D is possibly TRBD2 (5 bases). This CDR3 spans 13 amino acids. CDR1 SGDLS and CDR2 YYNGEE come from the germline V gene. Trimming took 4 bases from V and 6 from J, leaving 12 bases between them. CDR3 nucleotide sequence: TGTGCCAGCAGCCCCAATGGGGAGGATACGCAGTATTTT. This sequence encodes CASSPNGEDTQYF.

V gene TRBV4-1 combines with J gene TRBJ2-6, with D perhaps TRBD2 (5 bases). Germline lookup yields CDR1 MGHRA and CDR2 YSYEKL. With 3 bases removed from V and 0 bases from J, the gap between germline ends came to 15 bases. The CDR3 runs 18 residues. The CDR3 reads CASSQGLRRGSGANVLTF. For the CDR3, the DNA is TGCGCCAGCAGCCAGGGGTTGAGACGGGGCTCTGGGGCCAACGTCCTGACTTTC.